These 10 T cell receptor beta chains originate from one sample sequenced in a study of T cell changes during pregnancy in multiple sclerosis. This table comes from immunoSEQ multiplex PCR, and its TCRdb copy is limited to in-frame clones, with some not included. The data contain approximately 20,000 clones, more than 75% of them seen just once; the ten biggest clones take up around 7.6%. The starting material was CD8+ T cells from peripheral blood mononuclear cells, obtained before pregnancy. The receptors come from a female donor with multiple sclerosis, enrolled in a pregnancy study.

This clone appeared a few times. CDR3 loop: CASSLFPRGGALGRGYTF. CDR3 bases: TGTGCCAGCAGCTTGTTCCCGCGGGGGGGCGCCTTGGGTAGGGGCTACACCTTC. The chain combines TRBV7-8 with TRBJ1-2; TRBD1 is a possible D gene (6 bases). CDR1 is SGHVS and CDR2 is FQNEAQ in the germline V gene. Deletions cut 3 bases from V and 8 bases from J, with 28 bases between. The CDR3 sequence is 18 residues long.

The J gene is TRBJ2-5, the V gene TRBV13; 9 nucleotides agree with TRBD1. Losses at the gene ends were 5 bases for V and 5 bases for J; bases not matched to a gene: 9. The CDR3 is 15 residues long. From germline, CDR1 is PRHDT and CDR2 FYEKMQ (reference sequence). Written as DNA, the CDR3 is TGTGCCAGCAGCCCTGATATGGACAGGGGCGAGACCCAGTACTTC. Its translation is CASSPDMDRGETQYF.

The genes are TRBV30 and TRBJ2-5; a possible D gene is TRBD2 (6 bases). V was clipped by 2 bases and J by 5 bases, with 15 bases between them. The CDR3 runs to 14 residues. Germline V gene sequence: CDR1 GTSNPN, CDR2 SVGIG (reference sequence). CDR3 amino acids: CAWSRGEALETQYF. The CDR3, as DNA: TGTGCCTGGAGTCGAGGGGAGGCCCTCGAGACCCAGTACTTC.

V usage is TRBV5-1 and J usage is TRBJ2-5, with 14 bases identical to TRBD2. Germline V lookup: CDR1 SGHRS, CDR2 YFSETQ. The CDR3 has 16 amino acids. The V gene end was trimmed by 5 bases and the J gene end by 2 bases; junction bases not matched to a gene: 5. Here the CDR3 reads CASRGLAGVEQETQYF. The CDR3 bases are TGCGCCAGCAGGGGACTAGCGGGAGTAGAACAAGAGACCCAGTACTTC. The whole variable domain, filled in from reference TRBV5-1 and TRBJ2-5, reads KAGVTQTPRYLIKTRGQQVTLSCSPISGHRSVSWYQQTPGQGLQFLFEYFSETQRNKGNFPGRFSGRQFSNSRSEMNVSTLELGDSALYLCASRGLAGVEQETQYFGPGTRLLVL.

J is TRBJ1-2 and V is TRBV5-1; 7 positions match TRBD1. This CDR3 region has 14 residues. The junction had 10 bases not matched to a gene; V was cut back by 4 bases and J by 7 bases. Germline lookup yields CDR1 SGHRS and CDR2 YFSETQ. DNA for the CDR3: TGCGCCAGCAGCGCCTGGACAGGCTTAAGTGGCTACACCTTC. This encodes CASSAWTGLSGYTF.

This clone has a single count. This chain joins TRBV29-1 and TRBJ2-1, with D maybe TRBD2 (6 bases). Trimming cost V 4 bases and J 3 bases, with 13 bases left between them. The CDR3 length is 14 residues. CDR1 and CDR2 from the germline V gene are SQVTM and ANQGSEA. CDR3 sequence (DNA): TGCAGCGTTGTAGGGACTGATATCTACAATGAGCAGTTCTTC. Translating it yields CSVVGTDIYNEQFF.

DNA of the CDR3: TGTGCCAGCAGGCCGGTGGGGGGAATCGCTGAAGCTTTCTTT. Residues: CASRPVGGIAEAFF. The chain couples TRBV6-5 to TRBJ1-1, with D possibly being TRBD1 (5 bases). V was trimmed by 6 bases and J by 6 bases, leaving 17 bases between them. CDR1 MNHEY and CDR2 SVGAGI come from the germline V gene. The CDR3 contains 14 residues.

The chain uses TRBV27 and TRBJ2-7; 10 bases agree with TRBD2. V was pared by 2 bases and J by 5 bases, with 6 bases of the junction left unmatched. CDR3 length: 15 residues. Germline values: CDR1 MNHEY, CDR2 SMNVEV (reference sequence). CDR3 sequence reads: CASSLMASGRDEQYF. DNA for the CDR3: TGTGCCAGCAGTTTAATGGCTAGCGGGAGAGACGAGCAGTACTTC.

This clone showed up just a few times. The chain has TRBV30 and TRBJ1-1; perhaps TRBD1 as D (5 bases). CDR1 is GTSNPN, CDR2 SVGIG, per germline (reference sequence). The CDR3 extends over 12 amino acids. CDR3 DNA sequence: TGTGCTTGGGGCAGAGCGGGCACTGAAGCTTTCTTT. It specifies CAWGRAGTEAFF.

The chain couples TRBV4-1 to TRBJ2-2; 9 bases are a match to TRBD2. CDR1 MGHRA and CDR2 YSYEKL come from the germline V gene. CDR3 length: 18 residues. The ends lost 0 bases at V and 4 bases at J; junction bases unmatched: 9. CDR3 sequence (DNA): TGCGCCAGCAGCCAAGATCCAGCGGGAGGACCACGCACCGGGGAGCTGTTTTTT. Protein: CASSQDPAGGPRTGELFF.